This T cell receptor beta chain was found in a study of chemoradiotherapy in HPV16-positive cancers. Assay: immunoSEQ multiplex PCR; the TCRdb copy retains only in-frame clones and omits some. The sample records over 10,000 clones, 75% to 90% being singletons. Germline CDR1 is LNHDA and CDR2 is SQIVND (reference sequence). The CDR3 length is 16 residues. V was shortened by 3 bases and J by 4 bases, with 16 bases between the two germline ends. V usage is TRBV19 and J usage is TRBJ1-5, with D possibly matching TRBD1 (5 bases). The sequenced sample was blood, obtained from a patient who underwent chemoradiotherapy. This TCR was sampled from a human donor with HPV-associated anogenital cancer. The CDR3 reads CASSMVGGRNNQPQHF. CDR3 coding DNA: TGTGCCAGTAGTATGGTCGGGGGGAGGAATAATCAGCCCCAGCATTTT.